This T cell receptor (beta chain) appears in the sequencing data of a study of T cells in Graves' hyperthyroidism and ophthalmopathy. The CDR3 is 14 amino acids. Trimming shortened V by 5 bases and J by 0 bases, and 11 bases separated the two germline ends. CDR1 and CDR2 from the germline V gene are MDHEN and SYDVKM. This clonotype occurred many times. Clinical symptoms, serum thyroxine, TRAb, thyroid ultrasound and orbital computed tomography informed diagnoses. Fresh peripheral blood, under 11 ml, yielded the PBMCs. Template material for amplifying TCR beta CDR3 regions consisted of RNA transcripts. During a first-round RT-PCR of the TCR CDR3, the HTBI primer set was used. TCRdb re-derived calls from the multiplex PCR reads in MiXCR, one entry per CDR3 protein. The sample lists about 180,000 distinct CDR3 sequences, more than 15% seen once, with roughly 32% in the top ten.

The rearrangement links TRBV28 to TRBJ2-7; D unclear. Sequencing input: blood. The sequence was collected from a woman aged 45-65 years with Graves' hyperthyroidism. The CDR3 is CASSPIERSYEQYF. The CDR3 region has the DNA TGTGCCAGCAGTCCAATAGAGCGCTCCTACGAGCAGTACTTC.